Following are 26 T cell receptor beta chains from one sample sequenced in a study of graft-versus-host responses after intestinal transplantation. Generated by immunoSEQ multiplex PCR, the TCRdb table keeps only in-frame clones and is missing some. This repertoire shows about 26,000 clones, around 80% found once; its top ten account for 0.65% to 0.9%. The antigens for these receptors are not known. Sequences were derived from unstimulated CD4+ T cells sorted from spleen or lymph node cells, sampled before intestinal transplant. The receptors come from a human donor who received an intestinal transplant.

The chain recombines TRBV4-1 with TRBJ2-5; a possible D gene is TRBD2 (5 bases). The CDR3 spans 15 residues. Germline CDR1 reads MGHRA; CDR2 reads YSYEKL. V was shortened by 9 bases and J by 4 bases, with 21 bases between the two germline ends. The CDR3 bases are TGCGCCAGGGGTGTAGGAGCGGCCGCGAGAGAGACCCAGTACTTC. The encoded protein is CARGVGAAARETQYF.

The chain recombines TRBV5-1 with TRBJ2-3; 14 bases match TRBD2. V was clipped by 0 bases and J by 4 bases; unmatched bases: 4. The CDR3 covers 17 residues. Germline-derived CDR1 and CDR2 are SGHRS and YFSETQ. The CDR3 nucleotides read TGCGCCAGCAGCTTGGAGGGACTAGCGGGAGCGGCAGATACGCAGTATTTT. Translated, it gives CASSLEGLAGAADTQYF.

The DNA of the CDR3 is TGTGCCAGCAGGCCTTGGACAGGGGGCGGTGAGACCCAGTACTTC. This encodes CASRPWTGGGETQYF. This chain links TRBV27 with TRBJ2-5; TRBD1 matches 11 bases. V shed 6 bases, J shed 5 bases, and the junction held 8 bases outside the gene matches. This CDR3 is 15 amino acids long. CDR1 is MNHEY, CDR2 SMNVEV, per germline (reference sequence).

This clone was counted only a few times. This chain's CDR3 is CASSLDVGGQPQHF. As DNA, the CDR3 is TGTGCCAGCAGCTTGGATGTCGGGGGTCAGCCCCAGCATTTT. J is TRBJ1-5 and V is TRBV11-2; D is perhaps TRBD1 (5 bases). The germline V gene has CDR1 SGHAT and CDR2 FQNNGV. The length of the CDR3 is 14 residues. The V gene lost 3 bases and the J gene lost 6 bases, with 12 bases spanning the gap.

V and J are TRBV7-2 and TRBJ2-5; the match to TRBD2 covers 8 bases. Germline CDR1 SGHTA, CDR2 FQGNSA. The CDR3 consists of 17 residues. Trimming took 5 bases from V and 1 from J; bases not matched to a gene: 12. CDR3 sequence reads: CASSRAVAGRFQETQYF. The CDR3 DNA is TGTGCCAGCAGCAGAGCAGTAGCGGGACGGTTCCAAGAGACCCAGTACTTC.

J is TRBJ2-2 and V is TRBV23-1, with 13 bases aligning to TRBD2. TRBV23-1 is classed as an ORF, of uncertain function. The CDR3 consists of 21 residues. The V and J ends lost 2 bases and 7 bases, in that order; junction bases with no gene match: 19. The CDR3 reads CASSQPRHLWWTSGRGGELFF. The CDR3 DNA reads as TGCGCCAGCAGTCAACCGAGACACCTGTGGTGGACTAGCGGGAGAGGCGGGGAGCTGTTTTTT.

The chain employs TRBV4-1 and TRBJ2-7, with D perhaps matching TRBD1 (7 bases). CDR1 and CDR2 from the germline V gene are MGHRA and YSYEKL. Trimming took off 0 bases at V and 2 bases at J, with 14 bases between the two ends. The CDR3 totals 16 residues. The CDR3 here is CASSQDWRGRPYEQYF. CDR3 in DNA: TGCGCCAGCAGCCAAGATTGGAGGGGGCGCCCCTACGAGCAGTACTTC.

The J gene is TRBJ1-2, the V gene TRBV6-5, with D unresolved. V was shortened by 6 bases and J by 0 bases, with 5 bases between the two germline ends. CDR3 length equals 12 residues. Germline CDR1 MNHEY, CDR2 SVGAGI. CDR3 protein: CASRLPNYGYTF. The CDR3 DNA sequence: TGTGCCAGCAGGCTACCTAACTATGGCTACACCTTC.

This clone has just a few counts. In DNA form, the CDR3 reads TGTGCCAGCAGCGTACCGGTCGGCAGGCGGGCGGGCTACACCTTC. Encoded protein: CASSVPVGRRAGYTF. The chain combines TRBV5-4 with TRBJ1-2, with D uncertain. V dropped 4 bases and J dropped 8 bases, with 21 bases sitting between them. CDR3 length: 15 residues. Looked up from germline, CDR1 is SGHNT and CDR2 is YYREEE (reference sequence).

The rearrangement uses TRBV7-2 and TRBJ2-2; no reliable D call. This CDR3 is built from 12 residues. CDR1 and CDR2 (germline): SGHTA, FQGNSA. The V gene lost 4 bases and the J gene lost 2 bases, with 2 bases spanning the gap. In nucleotides, the CDR3 is TGTGCCAGCAGCTCCAACACCGGGGAGCTGTTTTTT. Translation gives CASSSNTGELFF.

This chain connects TRBV19 to TRBJ1-6, with TRBD1 as a possible D gene (5 bases). CDR3 length: 12 amino acids. V lost 7 bases and J lost 10, with 11 bases in between. Germline V gene data show CDR1 as LNHDA and CDR2 as SQIVND (reference sequence). For the CDR3, the DNA is TGTGCCAGTACGTCAGGGACGTCACCCCTCCACTTT. Translating it yields CASTSGTSPLHF.

The V gene is TRBV15, the J gene TRBJ2-2; 7 positions match TRBD2. With 3 bases clipped from V and 2 bases from J, the junction kept 9 bases outside the gene matches. The CDR3 totals 17 residues. Germline loops: CDR1 LNHNV, CDR2 YYDKDF (reference sequence). CDR3 in amino acids: CATSRAPSGANTGELFF. The CDR3, as DNA: TGTGCCACCAGCAGGGCTCCTAGCGGAGCAAACACCGGGGAGCTGTTTTTT.

For the CDR3, the DNA is TGTGCCAGCTTCCGGGTCCCTTACACAGATACGCAGTATTTT. Its protein product is CASFRVPYTDTQYF. The genes are TRBV7-9 and TRBJ2-3, with D hard to call. CDR1 and CDR2 (germline): SEHNR, FQNEAQ (reference sequence). Trimming took off 8 bases at V and 2 bases at J, with 14 bases between the two ends. The CDR3 sequence is 14 residues long.

This clone was counted only a few times. CDR3 sequence: CASRTARNQPQHF. As DNA, the CDR3 is TGTGCCAGCAGAACAGCCCGCAATCAGCCCCAGCATTTT. This chain connects TRBV6-1 to TRBJ1-5; no definite D call. This CDR3 has 13 amino acids. The germline CDR1 and CDR2 sequences are MNHNS and SASEGT. The germline V and J ends were trimmed by 6 bases and 2 bases, with 8 bases remaining between them.

This clone was seen a single time. The chain uses TRBV19 and TRBJ1-1, with D perhaps TRBD1 (6 bases). Germline loops: CDR1 LNHDA, CDR2 SQIVND (reference sequence). Trimming took off 5 bases at V and 7 bases at J, with 14 bases between the two ends. CDR3 length: 13 amino acids. CDR3 sequence reads: CASSLQGGVEAFF. The CDR3 DNA follows: TGTGCCAGTAGTTTACAGGGAGGGGTTGAAGCTTTCTTT.

The V and J genes are TRBV11-2 and TRBJ2-7; D is ambiguous. V gave up 5 bases and J gave up 5 bases, with 19 bases separating them. CDR3 length: 15 amino acids. CDR1 is SGHAT and CDR2 is FQNNGV in the germline V gene. The CDR3 protein is CASSPGTREPDEQYF. CDR3 in DNA: TGTGCCAGCAGCCCTGGAACTCGAGAGCCGGACGAGCAGTACTTC. Together with reference TRBV11-2 and TRBJ2-7, the CDR3 gives the full variable domain: EAGVAQSPRYKIIEKRQSVAFWCNPISGHATLYWYQQILGQGPKLLIQFQNNGVVDDSQLPKDRFSAERLKGVDSTLKIQPAKLEDSAVYLCASSPGTREPDEQYFGPGTRLTVT.

This clone came up a few times. The V gene is TRBV2, the J gene TRBJ1-4; unclear D gene. The germline CDR1 and CDR2 sequences are SNHLY and FYNNEI. The CDR3 length is 14 residues. The ends were cut back, 3 bases at V and 4 bases at J, with 9 bases in the middle. CDR3 nucleotide sequence: TGTGCCAGCAGTGAGGGTGGAGTTAATGAAAAACTGTTTTTT. Its translation is CASSEGGVNEKLFF.

This CDR3 reads CAITEQRNTGELFF. The CDR3 DNA reads TGTGCCATCACTGAACAGAGGAACACCGGGGAGCTGTTTTTT. The V gene is TRBV10-3, the J gene TRBJ2-2; D not resolved. Germline CDR1 is ENHRY and CDR2 is SYGVKD. The CDR3 runs 14 residues. Between the trimmed V and J ends, which lost 7 bases and 1 base, there was a span of 10 bases.

The chain has TRBV6-6 and TRBJ2-3; D may match TRBD1 or TRBD2 (5 bases each). CDR1 is MNHNY and CDR2 is SVGAGI in the germline V gene (reference sequence). CDR3 size: 14 residues. V shed 2 bases and J shed 6 bases, with 12 bases lying between them. CDR3 bases: TGTGCCAGCAGTTACAGCTGGGGGTATGATACGCAGTATTTT. This encodes CASSYSWGYDTQYF.

The rearrangement links TRBV5-4 to TRBJ2-3, with a possible D match to TRBD2 (5 bases). The V gene's germline CDR1 is SGHNT and CDR2 YYREEE (reference sequence). CDR3 length: 16 amino acids. The V gene lost 2 bases and the J gene lost 0 bases, with 13 bases spanning the gap. The CDR3 coding sequence is TGTGCCAGCAGCTTTCGTCTCGGGGAAAGCACAGATACGCAGTATTTT. Translation gives CASSFRLGESTDTQYF. Supplemented by reference TRBV5-4 and TRBJ2-3, the full variable domain reads ETGVTQSPTHLIKTRGQQVTLRCSSQSGHNTVSWYQQALGQGPQFIFQYYREEENGRGNFPPRFSGLQFPNYSSELNVNALELDDSALYLCASSFRLGESTDTQYFGPGTRLTVL.

The chain employs TRBV5-1 and TRBJ2-1; perhaps TRBD1 as D (6 bases). Trimming removed 3 bases at V and 3 bases at J, with 10 bases between. Germline V lookup: CDR1 SGHRS, CDR2 YFSETQ. This CDR3 region has 14 residues. DNA of the CDR3: TGCGCCAGCAGCTCTTCGACAGGCTACAATGAGCAGTTCTTC. Residues: CASSSSTGYNEQFF.

The chain recombines TRBV4-2 with TRBJ1-4; D is unresolved. CDR3 length equals 15 residues. V lost 0 bases and J lost 8, with 13 bases in between. Germline V gene sequence: CDR1 LGHNA, CDR2 YNFKEQ. The CDR3 nucleotides read TGTGCCAGCAGCCAAGAGGACCGATCTTGGGAAAAACTGTTTTTT. As protein: CASSQEDRSWEKLFF.

This clone has only a few counts. The V gene is TRBV4-1, the J gene TRBJ1-4; no firm D call. V was clipped by 0 bases and J by 0 bases, with 2 bases between them. The length of the CDR3 is 14 residues. Germline V gene data show CDR1 as MGHRA and CDR2 as YSYEKL. CDR3 residues: CASSQDATNEKLFF. CDR3 DNA sequence: TGCGCCAGCAGCCAAGATGCAACTAATGAAAAACTGTTTTTT.

This sequence joins TRBV9 and TRBJ2-1, with TRBD2 as a possible D gene (6 bases). CDR1 and CDR2 from the germline V gene are SGDLS and YYNGEE. The CDR3 has 15 amino acids. Between the trimmed V and J ends, which lost 0 bases and 5 bases, there was a span of 12 bases. CDR3 sequence: CASSVAPGLNNEQFF. CDR3 sequence (DNA): TGTGCCAGCAGCGTAGCCCCGGGACTGAACAATGAGCAGTTCTTC.

This rearrangement joins TRBV5-1 to TRBJ2-1, with 9 bases lining up with TRBD2. V shed 5 bases and J 5 bases; nucleotides not matched to a gene: 8. Germline loops: CDR1 SGHRS, CDR2 YFSETQ. The CDR3 has 15 amino acids. DNA of the CDR3: TGCGCCAGCAGTTTTGGACTAGCGCCCAACAATGAGCAGTTCTTC. Residues: CASSFGLAPNNEQFF.

This clone came up once. V is TRBV5-1 and J is TRBJ2-7; possibly TRBD1 or TRBD2 for D (5 bases each). The CDR3 is made up of 12 amino acids. Germline V CDR1 and CDR2: SGHRS, YFSETQ. With 0 bases removed from V and 7 bases from J, the gap between germline ends came to 8 bases. CDR3 loop: CASSLGGVEQYF. The DNA of the CDR3 is TGCGCCAGCAGCTTGGGAGGGGTTGAGCAGTACTTC.